The 31 T cell receptor beta chains below were found in one sample sequenced in a study of T cell responses to AZD1222 COVID-19 vaccine. Produced via immunoSEQ multiplex PCR; TCRdb's table is partial and in-frame only. The sample holds about 110,000 clones, roughly 93% seen once. Material: peripheral blood, obtained 28 days after the second AZD1222 dose. These receptors were collected from an adult who received the AZD1222 COVID-19 vaccine.

The chain couples TRBV5-4 to TRBJ2-7, with 9 bases fitting TRBD1. Germline lookup yields CDR1 SGHNT and CDR2 YYREEE (reference sequence). The CDR3 extends over 17 amino acids. V lost 0 bases to trimming and J lost 2 bases; unmatched junction nucleotides: 9. The CDR3 DNA reads TGTGCCAGCAGCTTGGCTTTGGGACAGGGAAGAGCCTACGAGCAGTACTTC. It specifies CASSLALGQGRAYEQYF.

The rearrangement uses TRBV2 and TRBJ1-1, with no clear D. The CDR3 loop spans 14 amino acids. V dropped 2 bases and J dropped 3 bases, with 10 bases sitting between them. Germline loops: CDR1 SNHLY, CDR2 FYNNEI. The CDR3 DNA is TGTGCCAGCAGTGAAACGGGCCTGTACACTGAAGCTTTCTTT. Protein: CASSETGLYTEAFF.

The chain carries TRBV5-1 and TRBJ1-1; D is ambiguous. CDR3 length equals 12 residues. Germline assignment: CDR1 SGHRS and CDR2 YFSETQ. Deletions cut 0 bases from V and 7 bases from J, with 7 bases between. In nucleotides, the CDR3 is TGCGCCAGCAGCTTGGTGGAGGGTGAAGCTTTCTTT. Translating it yields CASSLVEGEAFF.

This clone was seen once. The chain employs TRBV27 and TRBJ2-3; TRBD2 matches 8 bases. Trimming cost V 8 bases and J 5 bases; bases outside gene matches: 12. The germline CDR1 and CDR2 sequences are MNHEY and SMNVEV (reference sequence). This CDR3 has 15 residues. CDR3 protein: CASGARGSGRDTQYF. In DNA form, the CDR3 reads TGTGCCAGCGGCGCCAGGGGCAGCGGGAGAGATACGCAGTATTTT.

The chain links TRBV5-6 to TRBJ2-7, with 7 nucleotides matching TRBD1. CDR1 and CDR2 from the germline V gene are SGHDT and YYEEEE. V was clipped by 3 bases and J by 0 bases; unmatched bases: 3. The CDR3 contains 14 residues. CDR3 DNA sequence: TGTGCCAGCAGCTCCGGGACAGCCTCCTACGAGCAGTACTTC. Amino acid sequence: CASSSGTASYEQYF. Full variable domain (rest looked up from reference TRBV5-6 and TRBJ2-7): DAGVTQSPTHLIKTRGQQVTLRCSPKSGHDTVSWYQQALGQGPQFIFQYYEEEERQRGNFPDRFSGHQFPNYSSELNVNALLLGDSALYLCASSSGTASYEQYFGPGTRLTVT.

The rearrangement links TRBV20-1 to TRBJ1-1; D gene unclear. The length of the CDR3 is 11 residues. CDR1 and CDR2 (germline): DFQATT, SNEGSKA (reference sequence). Deletions cut 2 bases from V and 6 bases from J, with 7 bases between. The CDR3 reads CSARIRAEAFF. CDR3 nucleotides: TGCAGTGCTAGAATCAGAGCTGAAGCTTTCTTT.

The CDR3 bases are TGTGCCAGCGGGCGGGGATCCCAAAGCTCCTATAATTCACCCCTCCACTTT. Protein: CASGRGSQSSYNSPLHF. The chain links TRBV2 to TRBJ1-6; D is uncertain. The CDR3 covers 17 residues. V was shortened by 8 bases and J by 0 bases, with 17 bases between the two germline ends. CDR1 and CDR2 from the germline V gene are SNHLY and FYNNEI.

The rearrangement uses TRBV6-1 and TRBJ1-1; D not resolved. CDR1 MNHNS and CDR2 SASEGT come from the germline V gene. V lost 0 bases and J lost 11, with 13 bases in between. The CDR3 covers 13 residues. The CDR3 DNA reads as TGTGCCAGCAGTGAAGCGCAGTGGTATTGGGCTTTCTTT. Protein product: CASSEAQWYWAFF.

The V gene is TRBV7-9, the J gene TRBJ2-2, with TRBD1 identical over 10 bases. Germline V CDR1 and CDR2: SEHNR, FQNEAQ (reference sequence). V was pared by 10 bases and J by 4 bases, with 6 bases of the junction left unmatched. CDR3 size: 14 residues. The CDR3 spells CATRQGAVTGELFF. The CDR3 nucleotides are TGTGCCACACGACAGGGGGCGGTCACCGGGGAGCTGTTTTTT. Using reference TRBV7-9 and TRBJ2-2 for the parts outside the CDR3, the full variable domain is DTGVSQNPRHKITKRGQNVTFRCDPISEHNRLYWYRQTLGQGPEFLTYFQNEAQLEKSRLLSDRFSAERPKGSFSTLEIQRTEQGDSAMYLCATRQGAVTGELFFGEGSRLTVL.

The rearrangement joins TRBV10-2 to TRBJ1-1, with 9 bases fitting TRBD1. The length of the CDR3 is 16 residues. Per germline, CDR1 WSHSY and CDR2 SAAADI. J lost 8 bases, V lost 0 bases, and 10 bases had no gene match. This CDR3 is CASSESAHYRGPEAFF. CDR3 DNA: TGCGCCAGCAGTGAGTCGGCACATTACAGGGGGCCGGAAGCTTTCTTT.

J is TRBJ1-1 and V is TRBV10-2, with 12 nucleotides matching TRBD1. Per germline, CDR1 WSHSY and CDR2 SAAADI. This CDR3 region has 17 residues. V lost 6 bases, J lost 0 bases, and 8 bases stayed unmatched. The chain's CDR3 is CASRPGQGAAMNTEAFF. The CDR3 DNA reads as TGCGCCAGCAGGCCGGGACAGGGGGCGGCCATGAACACTGAAGCTTTCTTT.

The chain is built from TRBV3-1 (or the pseudogene TRBV3-2) and TRBJ2-7; 12 nucleotides match TRBD2. The CDR3 contains 17 residues. With V trimmed by 0 bases and J by 1 base, 4 bases remained unmatched. Germline V gene lookup returns CDR1 LGHDT and CDR2 YNNKEL (reference sequence). The CDR3 DNA reads as TGTGCCAGCAGCCAAGATCGACTAGCGGGAGAGTCCTACGAGCAGTACTTC. Translating gives CASSQDRLAGESYEQYF.

The V and J genes are TRBV5-8 and TRBJ2-1; 14 bases agree with TRBD2. This CDR3 has 15 residues. Germline CDR1 reads SGHTS; CDR2 reads YDEGEE. V shed 7 bases and J 4 bases; nucleotides not matched to a gene: 4. The CDR3 region is CASLTSGREYNEQFF. For the CDR3, the DNA is TGTGCCAGCTTGACTAGCGGGAGGGAATACAATGAGCAGTTCTTC.

The V gene is TRBV5-1, the J gene TRBJ2-1; 11 nucleotides align to TRBD2. CDR3 size: 17 residues. V shed 2 bases and J 10 bases; nucleotides not matched to a gene: 14. CDR1 SGHRS and CDR2 YFSETQ come from the germline V gene. The CDR3 sequence is CASSLTSGGERRGEQFF. CDR3 in DNA: TGCGCCAGCAGCTTAACTAGCGGGGGTGAAAGGAGAGGGGAGCAGTTCTTC. Supplemented by reference TRBV5-1 and TRBJ2-1, the full variable domain reads KAGVTQTPRYLIKTRGQQVTLSCSPISGHRSVSWYQQTPGQGLQFLFEYFSETQRNKGNFPGRFSGRQFSNSRSEMNVSTLELGDSALYLCASSLTSGGERRGEQFFGPGTRLTVL.

The chain has TRBV6-4 and TRBJ2-6; D is undetermined. Trimming shortened V by 0 bases and J by 0 bases, and 3 bases separated the two germline ends. The CDR3 extends over 15 amino acids. Germline V gene sequence: CDR1 MRHNA, CDR2 SNTAGT. The CDR3 DNA sequence: TGTGCCAGCAGTGACTCACACTCTGGGGCCAACGTCCTGACTTTC. It encodes CASSDSHSGANVLTF.

CDR3 loop: CASSLVGTARTGEQYF. CDR3 coding DNA: TGTGCCAGCAGCTTGGTGGGGACAGCGAGAACCGGGGAGCAGTACTTC. V and J are TRBV5-5 and TRBJ2-7; 7 bases fit TRBD1. CDR1 is SGHKS, CDR2 YYEKEE, per germline (reference sequence). Germline trimming cut 0 bases from V and 7 bases from J; bases unmatched to any gene: 13. The CDR3 extends over 16 amino acids.

CDR3 region: CASSPPGSNQPQHF. The CDR3 DNA reads as TGCGCCAGCAGCCCCCCTGGGAGCAATCAGCCCCAGCATTTT. This rearrangement joins TRBV4-1 to TRBJ1-5; no reliable D call. This CDR3 spans 14 amino acids. In germline, CDR1 is MGHRA, CDR2 YSYEKL. V dropped 4 bases and J dropped 1 base, with 8 bases sitting between them.

The gene calls are TRBV6-2 or TRBV6-3 and TRBJ1-5, with D perhaps matching TRBD1 (5 bases). The CDR3 consists of 14 residues. The germline V gene has CDR1 MNHEY and CDR2 SVGEGT. Trimming removed 6 bases at V and 0 bases at J, with 9 bases between. The CDR3 reads CASSQGDSNQPQHF. The CDR3 nucleotides are TGTGCCAGCAGCCAAGGGGATAGCAATCAGCCCCAGCATTTT.

This chain uses TRBV10-2 with TRBJ1-2; a possible D gene is TRBD1 (5 bases). CDR1 is WSHSY, CDR2 SAAADI, per germline. The length of the CDR3 is 13 residues. Trimming stripped 10 bases from V and 5 bases from J, with 17 bases between. The CDR3 DNA sequence: TGCGCCACCTCTCCGGGACCCAAGTATGGCTACACCTTC. This codes for CATSPGPKYGYTF.

In this sample, this clone turned up once. CDR3 bases: TGTGCCAGCAGTTTAAGTAGCGGGGTCTCCTACGAGCAGTACTTC. Translating it yields CASSLSSGVSYEQYF. This chain uses TRBV27 with TRBJ2-7; 8 bases align to TRBD2. Germline V gene data show CDR1 as MNHEY and CDR2 as SMNVEV (reference sequence). J gave up 0 bases and V 2 bases, and 3 bases lay outside the gene matches. The CDR3 length is 15 residues.

V is TRBV2 and J is TRBJ2-2, with 9 positions matching TRBD1. The CDR3 spans 15 residues. V gave up 6 bases and J gave up 3 bases; unmatched junction bases: 5. CDR1 is SNHLY, CDR2 FYNNEI, per germline. The CDR3 protein is CASRVDRGYTGELFF. The CDR3 region has the DNA TGTGCCAGCAGAGTGGACAGGGGTTACACCGGGGAGCTGTTTTTT.

The J gene is TRBJ1-1, the V gene TRBV6-5; maybe TRBD1 (5 bases). The germline V gene has CDR1 MNHEY and CDR2 SVGAGI. There are 15 residues in the CDR3. With 5 bases removed from V and 4 bases from J, the gap between germline ends came to 17 bases. CDR3 in DNA: TGTGCCAGCAGTCCTAGACAGAGGGTATTCACTGAAGCTTTCTTT. Its protein product is CASSPRQRVFTEAFF.

This clone was counted once. The gene calls are TRBV18 and TRBJ2-1; D unclear. The V gene's germline CDR1 is KGHSH and CDR2 LQKENI. The CDR3 loop spans 14 amino acids. Trimming cost V 5 bases and J 1 base, with 9 bases left between them. In nucleotides, the CDR3 is TGTGCCAGCTCATTCGAGAGATCCTACAATGAGCAGTTCTTC. Encoded protein: CASSFERSYNEQFF. Filled out from reference TRBV18 and TRBJ2-1, the complete variable domain reads NAGVMQNPRHLVRRRGQEARLRCSPMKGHSHVYWYRQLPEEGLKFMVYLQKENIIDESGMPKERFSAEFPKEGPSILRIQQVVRGDSAAYFCASSFERSYNEQFFGPGTRLTVL.

The rearrangement joins TRBV7-9 to TRBJ2-6; a weak D match, TRBD1 (5 bases). Germline assignment: CDR1 SEHNR and CDR2 FQNEAQ (reference sequence). The ends were cut back, 5 bases at V and 0 bases at J, with 8 bases in the middle. The CDR3 spans 15 residues. The CDR3 is CASSKRGSGANVLTF. CDR3 sequence (DNA): TGTGCCAGCAGCAAAAGGGGCTCTGGGGCCAACGTCCTGACTTTC.

This chain connects TRBV23-1 to TRBJ1-1; D not resolved. TRBV23-1 is classed as an ORF, of uncertain function. V was trimmed by 6 bases and J by 1 base, leaving 12 bases between them. The CDR3 is 14 amino acids. Written as DNA, the CDR3 is TGCGCCAGCAGCCTCGGGTTAAGGAACACTGAAGCTTTCTTT. Its translation is CASSLGLRNTEAFF.

The chain recombines TRBV28 with TRBJ2-7; TRBD1 matches 8 bases. CDR3 length: 15 amino acids. Germline CDR1 reads MDHEN; CDR2 reads SYDVKM. V gave up 6 bases and J gave up 2 bases; unmatched junction bases: 9. The CDR3 region is CASRLRTGTTYEQYF. The CDR3 DNA follows: TGTGCCAGCAGACTTCGGACAGGGACCACCTACGAGCAGTACTTC.

This chain connects TRBV10-3 to TRBJ2-1, with TRBD1 matching 7 bases. V lost 9 bases, J lost 5 bases, and 16 bases stayed unmatched. CDR1 is ENHRY and CDR2 is SYGVKD in the germline V gene. The CDR3 loop spans 16 amino acids. Here the CDR3 reads CAIRDSLPHHHNEQFF. CDR3 bases: TGTGCCATTCGGGACAGTCTACCCCATCACCACAATGAGCAGTTCTTC.

The rearrangement joins TRBV10-1 to TRBJ1-3; D is ambiguous. The CDR3 extends over 13 amino acids. With 3 bases removed from V and 4 bases from J, the gap between germline ends came to 7 bases. Germline CDR1 reads WNHNN; CDR2 reads SYGVQD (reference sequence). The CDR3 DNA reads as TGCGCCAGCAGTGATCCCCCAGGAAACACCATATATTTT. The encoded protein is CASSDPPGNTIYF.

This clone was seen just once. The rearrangement uses TRBV6-1 and TRBJ1-6; 7 bases map to TRBD1. Looked up from germline, CDR1 is MNHNS and CDR2 is SASEGT. Trimming removed 1 base from V and 1 base from J; junction bases left unmatched: 4. CDR3 length: 17 amino acids. The CDR3 DNA sequence: TGTGCCAGCAGTGAAGAGGGGGGACAGTCCTATAATTCACCCCTCCACTTT. It encodes CASSEEGGQSYNSPLHF.

The chain has TRBV6-5 and TRBJ1-5; the D gene is possibly TRBD1 (6 bases). Germline V gene lookup returns CDR1 MNHEY and CDR2 SVGAGI. The ends were cut back, 4 bases at V and 3 bases at J, with 16 bases in the middle. This CDR3 is 16 amino acids long. The CDR3 bases are TGTGCCAGCAGTTCCCCCGGCAGGGGTGCCAATCAGCCCCAGCATTTT. Translating it yields CASSSPGRGANQPQHF.

This clone was seen a single time. The V gene is TRBV6-5, the J gene TRBJ1-2; D might be TRBD1 (5 bases). The germline gives CDR1 MNHEY, CDR2 SVGAGI. With 5 bases removed from V and 14 bases from J, the gap between germline ends came to 21 bases. This CDR3 is built from 13 residues. The CDR3 is CASSNPVMGPGTF. CDR3 sequence (DNA): TGTGCCAGCAGTAATCCGGTGATGGGGCCGGGGACCTTC.